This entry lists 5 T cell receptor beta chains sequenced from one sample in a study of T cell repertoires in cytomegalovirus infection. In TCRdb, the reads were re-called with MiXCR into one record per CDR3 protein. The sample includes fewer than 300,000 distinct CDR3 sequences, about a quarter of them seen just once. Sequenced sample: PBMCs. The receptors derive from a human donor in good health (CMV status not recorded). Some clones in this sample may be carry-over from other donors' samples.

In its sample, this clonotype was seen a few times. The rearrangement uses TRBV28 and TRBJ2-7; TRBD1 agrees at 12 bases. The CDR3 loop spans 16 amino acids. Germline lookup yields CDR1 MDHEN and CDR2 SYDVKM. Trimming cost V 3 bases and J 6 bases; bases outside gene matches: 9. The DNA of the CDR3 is TGTGCCAGCAGTTTCCGCCCGGGACAGGGGGCAACCGAGCAGTACTTC. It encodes CASSFRPGQGATEQYF.

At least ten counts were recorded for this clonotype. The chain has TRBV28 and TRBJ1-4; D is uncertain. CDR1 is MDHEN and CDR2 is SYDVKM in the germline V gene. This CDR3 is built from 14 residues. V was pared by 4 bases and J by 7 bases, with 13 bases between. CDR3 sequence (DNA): TGTGCCAGCAGTTCCCCCACCTCGGGTGAAAAACTGTTTTTT. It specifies CASSSPTSGEKLFF.

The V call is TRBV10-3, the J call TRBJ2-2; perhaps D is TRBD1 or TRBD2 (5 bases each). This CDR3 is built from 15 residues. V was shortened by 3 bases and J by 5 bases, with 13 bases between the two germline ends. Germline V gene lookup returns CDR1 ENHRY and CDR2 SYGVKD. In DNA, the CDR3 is TGTGCCATCAGTGAAGCAGGGAGAAGTACCGGGGAGCTGTTTTTT. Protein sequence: CAISEAGRSTGELFF.

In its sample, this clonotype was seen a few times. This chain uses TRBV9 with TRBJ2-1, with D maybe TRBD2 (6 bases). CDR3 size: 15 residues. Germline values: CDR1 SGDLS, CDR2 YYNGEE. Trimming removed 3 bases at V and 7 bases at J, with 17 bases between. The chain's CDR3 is CASSGGLAVSNEQFF. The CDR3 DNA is TGTGCCAGCAGCGGGGGACTTGCAGTCTCGAATGAGCAGTTCTTC.

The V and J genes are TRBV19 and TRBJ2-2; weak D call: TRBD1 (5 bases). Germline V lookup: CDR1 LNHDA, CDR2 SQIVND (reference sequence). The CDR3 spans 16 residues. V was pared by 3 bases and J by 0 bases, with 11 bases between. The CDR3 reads CASSIMGQPNTGELFF. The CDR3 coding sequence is TGTGCCAGTAGTATTATGGGGCAGCCGAACACCGGGGAGCTGTTTTTT.